This TCR beta chain was identified during a study of T cell responses to AZD1222 COVID-19 vaccine. Study at large: Both about-4-week and about-12-week second-dose recipients were combined. Findings of the study overall: It should be noted that donors were predominantly white British and more often female, and clonal diversity was possibly underestimated. Within unmutated variant regions lay the reported targets of nearly half of spike-specific TCRs.

Worth noting for this clone: What it binds is not known.

Using immunoSEQ multiplex PCR, the repertoire was profiled, and TCRdb retains in-frame clones only, with some absent. The sample includes over 150,000 clones, approximately 90% of them seen just once. This material consisted of peripheral blood, taken on day 0 of AZD1222 vaccination. The sequence was collected from an adult in good health.

This CDR3 is CASSQDPGSGLNEQFF. CDR3 DNA: TGTGCCAGCAGCCAAGATCCAGGATCGGGCCTGAATGAGCAGTTCTTC. V is TRBV3-1 (or the pseudogene TRBV3-2) and J is TRBJ2-1; no clear D gene. The V and J ends lost 0 bases and 7 bases respectively, with 16 bases between them. Germline CDR1 LGHDT, CDR2 YNNKEL (reference sequence). This CDR3 region has 16 residues.